This TCR beta chain originates from a study of T cell responses to AZD1222 COVID-19 vaccine. Germline lookup yields CDR1 SGHRS and CDR2 YFSETQ. The CDR3 has 15 amino acids. Trimming cost V 0 bases and J 3 bases; bases outside gene matches: 5. With respect to this clone: Antigen unknown.

Measured with immunoSEQ multiplex PCR; TCRdb has only the in-frame clones, and not every one. This repertoire shows more than 95,000 clones, more than 80% found once; its top ten account for approximately 4.4%. Notes on the study in general: Reports indicate that nearly half of spike-specific TCRs are directed at unmutated variant regions.

The chain combines TRBV5-1 with TRBJ1-2; 7 nucleotides align to TRBD1. The sequence was obtained from an adult who received the AZD1222 COVID-19 vaccine. Sequenced material: peripheral blood, taken 28 days after the second AZD1222 dose. This CDR3 reads CASSLEGQFYYGYTF. The DNA for the CDR3 is TGCGCCAGCAGCTTGGAGGGACAGTTCTACTATGGCTACACCTTC.